These T cell receptor beta chains were read from a single sample in a study of blood T cell repertoires in COVID-19. Here immunoSEQ multiplex PCR was the method, and the copy in TCRdb shows in-frame clones only, minus some. The sample yields 350,000 to 450,000 clones, around 86% seen once. Material: PBMCs or T cells enriched from blood (not recorded which). Receptors originate from a woman between 50 and 59 years old who had recovered from COVID-19. The CDR3 runs from the conserved cysteine through the conserved F or W. Fields, in order: clone size, J gene, V gene, D gene, CDR3 DNA, CDR3 protein. The D gene is left open where the match is weak. Some rows mark clone size as missing; the rest say once, few, many or name a class of expanded clone.

- | TRBJ1-1 | TRBV28 | TRBD1 | TGTGCCAGCCCACCTTCTTGGGACAGCCGAAACACTGAAGCTTTCTTT | CASPPSWDSRNTEAFF
- | TRBJ2-6 | TRBV7-2 | - | TGTGCCAGTCAACGGGGGGCGGGTCCCTCTGGGGCCAACGTCCTGACTTTC | CASQRGAGPSGANVLTF
few | TRBJ1-4 | TRBV12-3/TRBV12-4 | - | TGTGCCAGCAGTCCTGTGGCTGAAAAACTGTTTTTT | CASSPVAEKLFF
once | TRBJ1-1 | TRBV30 | - | TGTGCCTGCCGGACAGCACGCAGGGGAGCTGAAGCTTTCTTT | CACRTARRGAEAFF
- | TRBJ1-2 | TRBV14 | TRBD1 | TGTGCCAGCAGCCAAGGGACAGGCCCCGCCCGCTACACCTTC | CASSQGTGPARYTF
- | TRBJ2-7 | TRBV5-6 | - | TGTGCCAGCAGCTTGCGGTTCCGCAACGAGCAGTACTTC | CASSLRFRNEQYF
- | TRBJ1-2 | TRBV19 | TRBD1 | TGTGCCAGTAGTATCGAACAGGGGGACTACACCTTC | CASSIEQGDYTF
few | TRBJ2-7 | TRBV5-5 | - | TGTGCCAGCAGCTTGAGGTCCCAGGGATCCTACGAGCAGTACTTC | CASSLRSQGSYEQYF
- | TRBJ1-1 | TRBV5-6 | - | TGTGCCAGCAGCTTGGCCGGAGGGGCTGAAGCTTTCTTT | CASSLAGGAEAFF
- | TRBJ1-2 | TRBV7-2 | - | TGTGCCAGCAGCTTAGCCCTCAGTCGCGGGGCTAACTATGGCTACACCTTC | CASSLALSRGANYGYTF
- | TRBJ1-1 | TRBV29-1 | - | TGCAGCGTTGATAGGGGGAACACTGAAGCTTTCTTT | CSVDRGNTEAFF
- | TRBJ2-5 | TRBV9 | TRBD2 | TGTGCCAGCAGCGTAGGGGGGAAACCTAGCGGAGAGACCCAGTACTTC | CASSVGGKPSGETQYF
- | TRBJ2-6 | TRBV6-4 | - | TGTGCCAGCAGTGACTCATACCGCCAGGGGAAGGGGTGGGCATCTGGGGCCAACGTCCTGACTTTC | CASSDSYRQGKGWASGANVLTF
- | TRBJ1-1 | TRBV13 | TRBD1 | TGTGCCAGCAGCGGGGGGACAGGGGGCACTGAAGCTTTCTTT | CASSGGTGGTEAFF
- | TRBJ1-2 | TRBV6-5 | TRBD1 | TGTGCCAGCAGCAGACAGGGGGTCGAAGGCTACACCTTC | CASSRQGVEGYTF
- | TRBJ1-1 | TRBV7-2 | TRBD1 | TGTGCCAGCAGCATGACAGGGGGCTCCACTGAAGCTTTCTTT | CASSMTGGSTEAFF
- | TRBJ1-4 | TRBV5-1 | TRBD1 | TGCGCCAGCAGCTTTGGGACAGGGAATGAAAAACTGTTTTTT | CASSFGTGNEKLFF
- | TRBJ2-3 | TRBV27 | TRBD2 | TGTGCCAGCAGTCAGGGACTAGCGGGCACAGATACGCAGTATTTT | CASSQGLAGTDTQYF
- | TRBJ1-2 | TRBV5-1 | - | TGCGCCAGCAGCGAACAGGCGACACCTAACTATGGCTACACCTTC | CASSEQATPNYGYTF
- | TRBJ2-2 | TRBV6-5 | TRBD2 | TGTGCCAGCAGTTACTCTGTAGCGGGGGGGAGGGAGCTGTTTTTT | CASSYSVAGGRELFF
- | TRBJ1-4 | TRBV7-2 | - | TGTGCCAGCAGCTTCCAGGGCGCTAATGAAAAACTGTTTTTT | CASSFQGANEKLFF
- | TRBJ2-7 | TRBV5-1 | TRBD2 | TGCGCCAGCAGTCTAGCGGGGGGAAACGAGCAGTACTTC | CASSLAGGNEQYF
- | TRBJ1-1 | TRBV5-4 | - | TGTGCCAGCAGCTTGCCGGGGGGAGGAGGGACTGAAGCTTTCTTT | CASSLPGGGGTEAFF
- | TRBJ1-1 | TRBV15 | TRBD1 | TGTGCCACCAGCAAAACAACAGGGGGCTACTCCATGAACACTGAAGCTTTCTTT | CATSKTTGGYSMNTEAFF
- | TRBJ1-2 | TRBV6-2/TRBV6-3 | TRBD1 | TGTGCCAGCAGTTACTCCGGGACAGGGGGCTCGGAAGGCTACACCTTC | CASSYSGTGGSEGYTF
- | TRBJ2-5 | TRBV9 | TRBD2 | TGTGCCAGCAGCGTAGGAGGTAGCGGGGGGCTCCGAGAGACCCAGTACTTC | CASSVGGSGGLRETQYF
- | TRBJ2-7 | TRBV19 | TRBD1 | TGTGCCAGTGCCTCCGGGACAGGGGGCTACGAGCAGTACTTC | CASASGTGGYEQYF
few | TRBJ1-3 | TRBV3-1/TRBV3-2 | TRBD1 | TGTGCCAGCAGCCAAGATCTTGTAGGGGGCGGTTTTGACACCATATATTTT | CASSQDLVGGGFDTIYF
once | TRBJ1-5 | TRBV15 | - | TGTGCCACCAGCAGAGTCCGCGGGGGGACTCCCGGCAATCAGCCCCAGCATTTT | CATSRVRGGTPGNQPQHF
few | TRBJ1-2 | TRBV12-3/TRBV12-4 | - | TGTGCCAGCAGGACTAATGGCTACACCTTC | CASRTNGYTF
- | TRBJ2-7 | TRBV20-1 | - | TGCAGTGCTAGTGGACGGGACTACGAGCAGTACTTC | CSASGRDYEQYF
once | TRBJ1-2 | TRBV25-1 | - | TGTGCCAGCAGAGGGGGAGGGGCCCCTATTTACACCTTC | CASRGGGAPIYTF
few | TRBJ2-2 | TRBV4-1 | TRBD2 | TGCGCCAGCAGCCAGGCTCATAGCGGGAGGGCCAGTAGCGGGGAGCTGTTTTTT | CASSQAHSGRASSGELFF
- | TRBJ1-4 | TRBV30 | - | TGTGCCTGGAGTGGGGCAGGGGCGGAAAAGCTGTTTTTT | CAWSGAGAEKLFF
- | TRBJ1-5 | TRBV27 | - | TGTGCCAGCAGTTTCGACAACAGGGATAATCAGCCCCAGCATTTT | CASSFDNRDNQPQHF
- | TRBJ2-5 | TRBV7-3 | - | TGTGCCAGCAGCTTAACGGATGGCGGGACCCAGTACTTC | CASSLTDGGTQYF
- | TRBJ1-1 | TRBV5-6 | - | TGTGCCAGCAGCACCCCGGGATTTTTACACACTGAAGCTTTCTTT | CASSTPGFLHTEAFF
- | TRBJ1-5 | TRBV19 | - | TGTGCCAGTAGTATAAGGCGGCATAGCAATCAGCCCCAGCATTTT | CASSIRRHSNQPQHF
- | TRBJ1-6 | TRBV3-1/TRBV3-2 | TRBD1 | TGTGCCAGCAGCCCCAGGGGGACAGGGCCCGTAAGCTCCTATAATTCACCCCTCCACTTT | CASSPRGTGPVSSYNSPLHF
- | TRBJ1-6 | TRBV30 | - | TGTGCCTGGAGTGGCGGGGGTGATTCACCCCTCCACTTT | CAWSGGGDSPLHF
- | TRBJ2-7 | TRBV5-1 | - | TGCGCCAGCAGCGCAGGGACTTTCTACGAGCAGTACTTC | CASSAGTFYEQYF
- | TRBJ1-2 | TRBV7-9 | TRBD1 | TGTGCCAGCAGCTTAGGGACAGGGGGCATTAACTATGGCTACACCTTC | CASSLGTGGINYGYTF
- | TRBJ2-7 | TRBV7-8 | TRBD2 | TGTGCCAGCAGCTTCGGGACTACCAATTGGGGCTACGAGCAGTACTTC | CASSFGTTNWGYEQYF
- | TRBJ1-2 | TRBV5-1 | TRBD1 | TGCGCCAGCAGCTTGGTGGGACAGGACTATGGCTACACCTTC | CASSLVGQDYGYTF
- | TRBJ1-3 | TRBV7-2 | TRBD1 | TGTGCCAGCAGCCTTGACAGGGGGACTGGAAACACCATATATTTT | CASSLDRGTGNTIYF
- | TRBJ1-4 | TRBV14 | - | TGTGCCAGCAGCCGCCGGCGAGGGATTGGTAAAGCTAATGAAAAACTGTTTTTT | CASSRRRGIGKANEKLFF
few | TRBJ1-6 | TRBV2 | TRBD1 | TGTGCCAGCCTAGGGACAGGGTTGTTTTCACCCCTCCACTTT | CASLGTGLFSPLHF
- | TRBJ1-3 | TRBV6-5 | - | TGTGCCAGCAGTTACTGGAGTCCGAGCTCTGGAAACACCATATATTTT | CASSYWSPSSGNTIYF
- | TRBJ2-7 | TRBV30 | TRBD2 | TGTGCCTGGAGTATTTTGGGAGGGGACTACGAGCAGTACTTC | CAWSILGGDYEQYF
- | TRBJ1-5 | TRBV6-1 | TRBD1 | TGTGCCAGCATTAGGACAGGGGTTGAGAATCAGCCCCAGCATTTT | CASIRTGVENQPQHF
- | TRBJ2-3 | TRBV6-1 | TRBD2 | TGTGCCAGCAGTGAAGTTTCAGGGAGGGCAGATACGCAGTATTTT | CASSEVSGRADTQYF
- | TRBJ2-7 | TRBV23-1 | - | TGCGCCAGCAGGGGGCCGAGCTGGAGCTCCTACGAGCAGTACTTC | CASRGPSWSSYEQYF
- | TRBJ1-1 | TRBV6-5 | TRBD1 | TGTGCCAGCAGCCGGACAGGGGGCACTGAAGCTTTCTTT | CASSRTGGTEAFF
once | TRBJ1-6 | TRBV9 | TRBD1 | TGTGCCAGCAGCGTAGCCAGGACAGGGGGGAATTCACCCCTCCACTTT | CASSVARTGGNSPLHF
- | TRBJ1-2 | TRBV5-4 | TRBD1 | TGTGCCAGCAGCCCCGCACAGGGGAACTATGGCTACACCTTC | CASSPAQGNYGYTF